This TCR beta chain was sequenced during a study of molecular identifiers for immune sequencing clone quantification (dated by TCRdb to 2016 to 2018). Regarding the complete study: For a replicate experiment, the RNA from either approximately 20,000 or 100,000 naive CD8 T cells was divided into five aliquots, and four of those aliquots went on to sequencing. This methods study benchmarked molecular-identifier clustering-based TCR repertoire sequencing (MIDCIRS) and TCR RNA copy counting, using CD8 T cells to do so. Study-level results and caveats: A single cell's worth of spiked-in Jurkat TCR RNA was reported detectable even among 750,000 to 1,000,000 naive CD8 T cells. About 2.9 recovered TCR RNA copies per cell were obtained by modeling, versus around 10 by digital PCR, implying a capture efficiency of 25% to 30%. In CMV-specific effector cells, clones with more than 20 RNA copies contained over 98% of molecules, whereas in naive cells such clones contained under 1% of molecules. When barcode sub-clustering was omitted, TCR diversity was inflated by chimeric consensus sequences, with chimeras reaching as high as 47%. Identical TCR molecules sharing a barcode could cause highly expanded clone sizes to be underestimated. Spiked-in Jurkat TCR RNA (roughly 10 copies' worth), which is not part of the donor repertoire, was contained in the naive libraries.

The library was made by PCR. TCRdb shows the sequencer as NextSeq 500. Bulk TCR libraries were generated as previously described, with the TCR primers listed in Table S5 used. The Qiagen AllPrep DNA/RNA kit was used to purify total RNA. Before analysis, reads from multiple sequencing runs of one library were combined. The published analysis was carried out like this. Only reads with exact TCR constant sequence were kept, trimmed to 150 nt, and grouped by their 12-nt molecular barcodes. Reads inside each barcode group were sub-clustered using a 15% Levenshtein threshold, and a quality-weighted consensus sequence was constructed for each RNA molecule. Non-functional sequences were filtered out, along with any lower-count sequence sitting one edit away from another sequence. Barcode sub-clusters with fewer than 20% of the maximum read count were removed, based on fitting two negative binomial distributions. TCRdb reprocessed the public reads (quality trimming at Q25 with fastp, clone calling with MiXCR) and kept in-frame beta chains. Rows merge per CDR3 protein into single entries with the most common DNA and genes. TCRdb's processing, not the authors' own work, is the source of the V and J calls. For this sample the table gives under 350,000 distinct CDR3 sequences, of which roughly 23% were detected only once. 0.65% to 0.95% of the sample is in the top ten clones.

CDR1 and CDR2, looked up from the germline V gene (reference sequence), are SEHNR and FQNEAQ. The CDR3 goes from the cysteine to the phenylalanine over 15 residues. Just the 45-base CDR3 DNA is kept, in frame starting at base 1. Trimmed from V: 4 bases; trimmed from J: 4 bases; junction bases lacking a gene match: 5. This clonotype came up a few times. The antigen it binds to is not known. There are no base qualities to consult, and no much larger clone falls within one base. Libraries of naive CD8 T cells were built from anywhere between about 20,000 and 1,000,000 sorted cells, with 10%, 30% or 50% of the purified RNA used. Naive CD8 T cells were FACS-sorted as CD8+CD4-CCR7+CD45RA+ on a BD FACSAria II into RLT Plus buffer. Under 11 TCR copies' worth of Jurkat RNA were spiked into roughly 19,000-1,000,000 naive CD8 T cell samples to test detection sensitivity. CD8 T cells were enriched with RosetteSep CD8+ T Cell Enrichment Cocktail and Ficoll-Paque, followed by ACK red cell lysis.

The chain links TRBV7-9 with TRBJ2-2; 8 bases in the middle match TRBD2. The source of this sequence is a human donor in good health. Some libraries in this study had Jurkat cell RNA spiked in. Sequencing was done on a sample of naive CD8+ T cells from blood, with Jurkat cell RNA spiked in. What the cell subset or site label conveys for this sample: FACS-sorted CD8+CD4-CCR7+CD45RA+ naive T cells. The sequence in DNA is TGTGCCAGCAGCTCCCCGGGACTAGGCACCGGGGAGCTGTTTTTT. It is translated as CASSSPGLGTGELFF.